The clone carrying this T cell receptor beta chain was detected once. This sample was included in a study of CD8 T cells in Susac syndrome. High-throughput TCR beta sequencing covered peripheral CD8+ and CD4+ T cells. The controls were healthy donors who were matched for age and sex. Negative isolation was applied to CD8+ and CD4+ T cells, and FACS enrichment was applied to TEMRA cells. An amount of RNA that ranged from roughly 0.5 to 1 ug was reverse transcribed with random hexamers. TCR beta CDR3 was amplified by immunoSEQ multiplex PCR. This amplification extended across 54 Vbeta and 13 Jbeta segments. TCRdb re-called the immunoSEQ multiplex PCR reads through MiXCR, storing one row per CDR3 protein. The repertoire holds approximately 150,000 distinct CDR3 sequences, 94% seen once, with roughly 0.083% in the top ten. Material: CD4+ T cells from PBMCs. The source is a human donor in good health.

CDR3 amino acids: CASSLRGTGGSDGYTF. Written as DNA, the CDR3 is TGTGCCAGCAGCTTAAGGGGGACAGGGGGTTCCGACGGCTACACCTTC. The V and J genes are TRBV7-2 and TRBJ1-2; 11 bases align to TRBD1. Trimming took 2 bases from V and 8 from J; bases not matched to a gene: 10. CDR1 is SGHTA and CDR2 is FQGNSA in the germline V gene. The CDR3 is 16 residues long.